This paragraph reports one TCR beta chain. Libraries were prepared by immunoSEQ multiplex PCR; TCRdb keeps only in-frame clonotypes and omits some of them. The repertoire holds 60,000 to 75,000 clones, with 80% to 90% as singletons. CDR3 size: 14 residues. With V trimmed by 8 bases and J by 4 bases, 12 bases remained unmatched. Germline CDR1 GTSNPN, CDR2 SVGIG (reference sequence). The data originate from a study of blood T cell repertoires in COVID-19. Study-level information: The analysed material was cDNA or gDNA that came from T cells, B-cell-depleted T cells, or PBMCs.

The rearrangement joins TRBV30 to TRBJ1-2, with 8 positions matching TRBD1. What was sequenced was peripheral blood. The TCR sequence derives from a man aged 25 to 45 with acute or convalescent COVID-19. The CDR3 DNA reads TGTGCCGCCAAGGGACAGGAGTGGTTCTATGGCTACACCTTC. It codes for CAAKGQEWFYGYTF.